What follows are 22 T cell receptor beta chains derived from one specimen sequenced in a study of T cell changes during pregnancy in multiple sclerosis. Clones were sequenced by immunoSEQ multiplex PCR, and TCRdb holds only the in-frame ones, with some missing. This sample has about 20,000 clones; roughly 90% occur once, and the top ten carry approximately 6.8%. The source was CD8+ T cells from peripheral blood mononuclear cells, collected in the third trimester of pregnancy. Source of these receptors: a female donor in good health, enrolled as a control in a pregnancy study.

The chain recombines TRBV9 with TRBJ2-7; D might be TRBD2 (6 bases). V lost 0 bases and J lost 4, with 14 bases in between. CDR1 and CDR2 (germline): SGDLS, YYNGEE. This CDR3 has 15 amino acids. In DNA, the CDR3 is TGTGCCAGCAGCGTAGCTGCGGGAACAGAGTACGAGCAGTACTTC. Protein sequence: CASSVAAGTEYEQYF.

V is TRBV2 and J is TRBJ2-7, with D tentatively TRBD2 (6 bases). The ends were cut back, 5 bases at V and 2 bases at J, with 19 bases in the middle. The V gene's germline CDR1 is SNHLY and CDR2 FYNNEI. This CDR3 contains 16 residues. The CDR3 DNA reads TGTGCCAGCAGTCCCCAGGTAGTAGCGGACACCTACGAGCAGTACTTC. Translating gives CASSPQVVADTYEQYF.

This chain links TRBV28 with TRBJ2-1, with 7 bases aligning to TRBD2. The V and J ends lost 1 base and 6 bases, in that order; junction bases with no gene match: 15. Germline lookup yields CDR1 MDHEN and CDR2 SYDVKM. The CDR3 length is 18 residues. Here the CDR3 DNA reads TGTGCCAGCAGTTTATTAGGGAGGGAATCGTGGGTGGGCAATGAGCAGTTCTTC. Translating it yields CASSLLGRESWVGNEQFF.

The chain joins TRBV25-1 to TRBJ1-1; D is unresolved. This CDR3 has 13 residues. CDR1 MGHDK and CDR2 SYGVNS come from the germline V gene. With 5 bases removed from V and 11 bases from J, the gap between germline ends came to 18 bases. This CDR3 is CASSSYWSSRAFF. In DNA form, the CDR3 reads TGTGCCAGCAGTAGCTATTGGTCTTCACGGGCTTTCTTT. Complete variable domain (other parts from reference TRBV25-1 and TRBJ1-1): EADIYQTPRYLVIGTGKKITLECSQTMGHDKMYWYQQDPGMELHLIHYSYGVNSTEKGDLSSESTVSRIRTEHFPLTLESARPSHTSQYLCASSSYWSSRAFFGQGTRLTVV.

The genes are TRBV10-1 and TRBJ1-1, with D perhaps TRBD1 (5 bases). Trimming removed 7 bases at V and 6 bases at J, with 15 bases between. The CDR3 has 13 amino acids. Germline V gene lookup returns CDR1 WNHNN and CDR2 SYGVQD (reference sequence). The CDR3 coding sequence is TGCGCCAGCACCGGACAAGACAATCCTGAAGCTTTCTTT. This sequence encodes CASTGQDNPEAFF.

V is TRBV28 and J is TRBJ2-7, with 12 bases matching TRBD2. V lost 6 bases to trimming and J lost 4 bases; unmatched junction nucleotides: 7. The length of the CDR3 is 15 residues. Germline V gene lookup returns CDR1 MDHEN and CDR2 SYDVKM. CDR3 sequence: CASRLLAGGLYEQYF. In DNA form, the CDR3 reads TGTGCCAGCAGACTCCTAGCGGGAGGGTTGTACGAGCAGTACTTC.

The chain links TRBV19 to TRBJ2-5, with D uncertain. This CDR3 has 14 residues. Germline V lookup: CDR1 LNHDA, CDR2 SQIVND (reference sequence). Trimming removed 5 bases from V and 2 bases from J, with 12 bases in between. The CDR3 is CASSPRSIQETQYF. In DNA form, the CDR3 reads TGTGCCAGTAGTCCGCGCTCCATACAAGAGACCCAGTACTTC.

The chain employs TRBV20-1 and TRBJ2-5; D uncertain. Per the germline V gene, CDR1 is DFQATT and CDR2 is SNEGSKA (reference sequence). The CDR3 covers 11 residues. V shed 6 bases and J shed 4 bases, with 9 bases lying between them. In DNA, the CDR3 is TGCAGTGCCCTATCGGGAGAGACCCAGTACTTC. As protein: CSALSGETQYF.

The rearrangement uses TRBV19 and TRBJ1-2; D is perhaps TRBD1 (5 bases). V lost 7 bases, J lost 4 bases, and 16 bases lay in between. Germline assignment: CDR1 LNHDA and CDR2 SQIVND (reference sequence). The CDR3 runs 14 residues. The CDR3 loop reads CASTSSGLFYGYTF. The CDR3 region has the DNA TGTGCCAGTACCTCCTCGGGACTCTTCTATGGCTACACCTTC.

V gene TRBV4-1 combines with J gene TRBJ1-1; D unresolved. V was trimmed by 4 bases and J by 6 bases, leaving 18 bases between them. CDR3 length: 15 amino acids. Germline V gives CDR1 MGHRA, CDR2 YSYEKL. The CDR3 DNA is TGCGCCAGCAGCCTTAAAGAGGGAGAATTAGCTGAAGCTTTCTTT. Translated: CASSLKEGELAEAFF.

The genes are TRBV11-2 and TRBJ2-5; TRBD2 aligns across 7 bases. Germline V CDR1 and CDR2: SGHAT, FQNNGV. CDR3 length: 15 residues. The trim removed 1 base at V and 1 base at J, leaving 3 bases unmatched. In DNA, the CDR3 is TGTGCCAGCAGCTTAGCAGCGGGGCTCCAAGAGACCCAGTACTTC. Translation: CASSLAAGLQETQYF.

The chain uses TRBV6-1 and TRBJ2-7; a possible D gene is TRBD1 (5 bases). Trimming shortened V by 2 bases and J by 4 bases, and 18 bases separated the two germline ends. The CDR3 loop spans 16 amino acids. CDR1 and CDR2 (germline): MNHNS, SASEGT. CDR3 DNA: TGTGCCAGCAGTGAATTGGATCAGGGTTGGTTGTACGAGCAGTACTTC. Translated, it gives CASSELDQGWLYEQYF.

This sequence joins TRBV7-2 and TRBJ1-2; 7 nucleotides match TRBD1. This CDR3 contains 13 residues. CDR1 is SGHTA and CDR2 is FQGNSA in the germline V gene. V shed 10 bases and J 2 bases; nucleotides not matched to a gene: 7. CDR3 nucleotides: TGTGCCATCAGAGAGACAGGGAACTATGGCTACACCTTC. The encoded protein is CAIRETGNYGYTF.

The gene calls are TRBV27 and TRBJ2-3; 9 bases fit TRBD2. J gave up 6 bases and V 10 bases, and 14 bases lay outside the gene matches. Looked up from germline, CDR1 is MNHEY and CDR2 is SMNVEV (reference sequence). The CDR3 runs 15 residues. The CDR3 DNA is TGTGCCACCAGGGCGGAGCGGGGGGCCCCCGATACGCAGTATTTT. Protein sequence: CATRAERGAPDTQYF.

CDR3: CASRSFSDNQPQHF. The CDR3 coding sequence is TGTGCCAGCAGGAGCTTCAGCGACAATCAGCCCCAGCATTTT. The chain joins TRBV6-5 to TRBJ1-5; D not resolved. CDR3 length equals 14 residues. The V end was cut by 6 bases, the J end by 3 bases, with 12 bases between. Germline V gene sequence: CDR1 MNHEY, CDR2 SVGAGI.

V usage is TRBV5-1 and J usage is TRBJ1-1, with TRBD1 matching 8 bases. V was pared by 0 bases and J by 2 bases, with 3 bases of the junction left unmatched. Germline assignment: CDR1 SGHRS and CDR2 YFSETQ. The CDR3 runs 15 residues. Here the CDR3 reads CASSLADRENTEAFF. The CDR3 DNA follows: TGCGCCAGCAGCTTGGCGGACAGGGAAAACACTGAAGCTTTCTTT.

This CDR3 is CASTGGPINTGELFF. The CDR3 DNA follows: TGTGCCAGCACGGGGGGGCCAATAAACACCGGGGAGCTGTTTTTT. The gene calls are TRBV5-6 and TRBJ2-2; 8 bases align to TRBD2. Germline V gene data show CDR1 as SGHDT and CDR2 as YYEEEE. CDR3 length equals 15 residues. The trim removed 6 bases at V and 2 bases at J, leaving 6 bases unmatched.

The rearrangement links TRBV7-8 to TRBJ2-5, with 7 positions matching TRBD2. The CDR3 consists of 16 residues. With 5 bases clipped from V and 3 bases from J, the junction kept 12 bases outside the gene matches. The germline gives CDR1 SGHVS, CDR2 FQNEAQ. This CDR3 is CASSASLREWEETQYF. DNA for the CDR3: TGTGCCAGCAGCGCCTCTTTGCGGGAGTGGGAAGAGACCCAGTACTTC. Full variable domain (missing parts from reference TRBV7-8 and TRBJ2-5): GAGVSQSPRYKVAKRGQDVALRCDPISGHVSLFWYQQALGQGPEFLTYFQNEAQLDKSGLPSDRFFAERPEGSVSTLKIQRTQQEDSAVYLCASSASLREWEETQYFGPGTRLLVL.

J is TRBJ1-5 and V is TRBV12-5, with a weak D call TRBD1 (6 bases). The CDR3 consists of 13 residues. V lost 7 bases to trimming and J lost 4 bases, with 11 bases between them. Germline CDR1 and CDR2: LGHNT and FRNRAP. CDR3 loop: CASAMRGNQPQHF. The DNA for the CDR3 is TGTGCTAGTGCTATGAGGGGGAATCAGCCCCAGCATTTT.

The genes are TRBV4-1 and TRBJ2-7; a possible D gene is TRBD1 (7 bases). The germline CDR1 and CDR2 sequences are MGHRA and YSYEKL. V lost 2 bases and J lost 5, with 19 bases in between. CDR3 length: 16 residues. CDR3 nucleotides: TGCGCCAGCAGCCAACACGCCAAGACAGGGAGGAACGAGCAGTACTTC. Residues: CASSQHAKTGRNEQYF.

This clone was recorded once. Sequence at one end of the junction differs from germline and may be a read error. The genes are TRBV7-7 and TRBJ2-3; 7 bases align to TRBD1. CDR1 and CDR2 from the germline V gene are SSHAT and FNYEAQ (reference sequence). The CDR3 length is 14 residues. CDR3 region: CASSLSQGSDTQYF. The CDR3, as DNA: TGTGCTAGCAGCTTGTCACAGGGGTCAGATACGCAGTATTTT.

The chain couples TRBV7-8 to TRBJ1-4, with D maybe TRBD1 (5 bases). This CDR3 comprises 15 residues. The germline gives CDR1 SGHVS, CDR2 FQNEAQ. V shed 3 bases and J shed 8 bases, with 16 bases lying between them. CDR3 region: CASSLFIRGGEKLFF. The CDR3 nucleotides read TGTGCCAGCAGCTTGTTCATTAGGGGTGGGGAAAAACTGTTTTTT.